These 8 T cell receptor beta chains were sequenced from one sample in a study of T cell responses to AZD1222 COVID-19 vaccine. Repertoires were generated with immunoSEQ multiplex PCR, while TCRdb's copy carries only in-frame clones and drops some. The table has about 89,000 clones, about 90% seen once; the top ten hold more than 9%. Here the sequenced sample was peripheral blood, taken 28 days after the second AZD1222 dose. Source of these receptors: an adult who received the AZD1222 COVID-19 vaccine.

This clone appeared a single time. This chain uses TRBV6-5 with TRBJ2-1; tentative D call: TRBD2 (5 bases). Trimming stripped 2 bases from V and 9 bases from J, with 14 bases between. The germline V gene has CDR1 MNHEY and CDR2 SVGAGI. The length of the CDR3 is 14 residues. The CDR3 DNA sequence: TGTGCCAGCAGTTACCACCTTGTTGAGGGTGAGCAGTTCTTC. Translation gives CASSYHLVEGEQFF.

The chain has TRBV15 and TRBJ2-1; D is unresolved. Deletions cut 0 bases from V and 0 bases from J, with 3 bases between. The CDR3 runs 14 residues. Germline V gene sequence: CDR1 LNHNV, CDR2 YYDKDF (reference sequence). The DNA of the CDR3 is TGTGCCACCAGCAGAGATCACTCCTACAATGAGCAGTTCTTC. It translates to CATSRDHSYNEQFF. The full variable domain, rest sourced from reference TRBV15 and TRBJ2-1, is DAMVIQNPRYQVTQFGKPVTLSCSQTLNHNVMYWYQQKSSQAPKLLFHYYDKDFNNEADTPDNFQSRRPNTSFCFLDIRSPGLGDTAMYLCATSRDHSYNEQFFGPGTRLTVL.

This sequence joins TRBV19 and TRBJ1-2; D possibly corresponds to TRBD1 (6 bases). V was cut by 3 bases and J by 3 bases, with 14 bases left in between. Germline-derived CDR1 and CDR2 are LNHDA and SQIVND (reference sequence). This CDR3 is 15 amino acids long. CDR3 nucleotide sequence: TGTGCCAGTAGTATTGTAGACAGGCCCCACTATGGCTACACCTTC. It encodes CASSIVDRPHYGYTF.

The V gene is TRBV7-2, the J gene TRBJ2-7, with D possibly TRBD2 on 6 matching bases. Trimming took off 5 bases at V and 7 bases at J, with 15 bases between the two ends. There are 13 residues in the CDR3. The germline gives CDR1 SGHTA, CDR2 FQGNSA. For the CDR3, the DNA is TGTGCCAGCAGCCGGGACTCTTATGGGGAGCAGTACTTC. The encoded protein is CASSRDSYGEQYF.

This chain links TRBV15 with TRBJ2-1; TRBD1 aligns across 7 bases. The length of the CDR3 is 16 residues. Trimming removed 1 base from V and 6 bases from J; junction bases left unmatched: 9. Germline CDR1 reads LNHNV; CDR2 reads YYDKDF (reference sequence). The CDR3 protein is CATSRARQGFRNEQFF. In DNA form, the CDR3 reads TGTGCCACCAGCAGAGCACGACAGGGATTTCGCAATGAGCAGTTCTTC.

The V call is TRBV30, the J call TRBJ1-4; D is possibly TRBD1 (6 bases). The CDR3 is 15 amino acids. Trimming removed 1 base at V and 2 bases at J, with 11 bases between. Germline CDR1 reads GTSNPN; CDR2 reads SVGIG (reference sequence). Here the CDR3 reads CAWSEGVITNEKLFF. In nucleotides, the CDR3 is TGTGCCTGGAGTGAGGGGGTAATCACTAATGAAAAACTGTTTTTT.

This chain uses TRBV5-8 with TRBJ2-2; 7 bases line up with TRBD1. The CDR3 extends over 17 amino acids. V gave up 3 bases and J gave up 6 bases; unmatched junction bases: 14. The germline gives CDR1 SGHTS, CDR2 YDEGEE. The CDR3: CASSSPTGEKWAGELFF. The CDR3 DNA is TGTGCCAGCAGCTCGCCCACAGGGGAGAAGTGGGCCGGGGAGCTGTTTTTT.

In DNA form, the CDR3 reads TGTGCCAGCAGCTTAGTCCTCAGCGGGAGGGCCTCCTACAATGAGCAGTTCTTC. Encoded protein: CASSLVLSGRASYNEQFF. This rearrangement joins TRBV7-2 to TRBJ2-1, with TRBD2 matching over 10 bases. From germline, CDR1 is SGHTA and CDR2 FQGNSA. V lost 1 base to trimming and J lost 0 bases; unmatched junction nucleotides: 6. CDR3 length: 18 amino acids.